This TCR beta chain emerged from a study of T cell responses to AZD1222 COVID-19 vaccine. Germline V gene sequence: CDR1 SEHNR, CDR2 FQNEAQ (reference sequence). The V end lost 4 bases, the J end lost 4 bases, and 14 bases lay between the germline ends. The CDR3 length is 14 residues. The table came from immunoSEQ multiplex PCR; TCRdb's copy has only in-frame clones and leaves some out. The data contain around 58,000 clones, 84% of them seen just once; the ten biggest clones take up 10%. This clonotype was sampled from an adult in good health. The sample here was peripheral blood, taken on day 0 of AZD1222 vaccination. V is TRBV7-9 and J is TRBJ2-7; a possible D gene is TRBD2 (5 bases). CDR3 in DNA: TGTGCCAGCAGCTCCAGTAGCCTAGCATACGAGCAGTACTTC. Its translation: CASSSSSLAYEQYF.